The sequence of this TCR beta chain was determined in a study of cytomegalovirus exposure and HLA in healthy donors. Germline loops: CDR1 LNHNV, CDR2 YYDKDF (reference sequence). The CDR3 is made up of 21 amino acids. V shed 1 base and J shed 5 bases, with 32 bases lying between them. This PCR relied on a set of 60 Vbeta primers and 13 Jbeta primers. Per the original methods: There were tens of millions of unique TCR beta chains by a later count, and some 10 million of them were shared. Generated by immunoSEQ multiplex PCR, the TCRdb table keeps only in-frame clones and is missing some. The DNA was the basis for D and trimming; V, J and clone size are from that table. The sample carries approximately 92,000 clones, about 84% recorded once. With respect to this clone: Its cognate antigen is unknown.

Study-wide findings and caveats: Associated with cytomegalovirus, according to the listing, were 150 to 200 TCR beta chains. Fewer N-insertions than the roughly 700-donor mean were reportedly shown by an Asian-associated ancestry cluster in a later analysis.

The J gene is TRBJ1-1, the V gene TRBV15; D perhaps matches TRBD1 (6 bases). The receptor's source is a girl under 10 years old in good health and CMV-seropositive. Sample: PBMCs. The CDR3 is CATSRGSGVGFRGGRQTEAFF. CDR3 in DNA: TGTGCCACCAGCAGAGGCAGCGGGGTAGGGTTTCGGGGGGGGCGTCAAACTGAAGCTTTCTTT.